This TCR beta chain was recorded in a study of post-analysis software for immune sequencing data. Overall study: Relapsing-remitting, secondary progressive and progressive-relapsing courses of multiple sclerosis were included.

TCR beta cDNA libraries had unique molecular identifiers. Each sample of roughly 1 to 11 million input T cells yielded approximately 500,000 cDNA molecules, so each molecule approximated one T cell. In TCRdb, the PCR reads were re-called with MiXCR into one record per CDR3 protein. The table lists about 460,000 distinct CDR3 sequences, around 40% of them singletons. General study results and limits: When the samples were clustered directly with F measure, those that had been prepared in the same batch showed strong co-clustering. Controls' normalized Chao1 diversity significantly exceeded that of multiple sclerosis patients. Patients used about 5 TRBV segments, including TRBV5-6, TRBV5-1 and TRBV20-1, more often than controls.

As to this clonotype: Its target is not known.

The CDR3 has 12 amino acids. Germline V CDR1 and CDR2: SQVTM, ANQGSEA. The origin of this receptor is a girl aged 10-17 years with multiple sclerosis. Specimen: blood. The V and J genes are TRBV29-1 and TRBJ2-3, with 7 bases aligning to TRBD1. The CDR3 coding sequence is TGCCTGTTGACAGGGAGCACAGATACGCAGTATTTT. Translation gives CLLTGSTDTQYF.